Listed below are T cell receptor beta chains from one sample, sequenced in a study of T-cell memory formation after mild COVID-19. TCRdb re-called the 5' RACE reads through MiXCR, storing one row per CDR3 protein. Found here are 200,000 to 250,000 distinct CDR3 sequences, 8% to 10% of them singletons; the top ten hold around 21%. The source material was PBMCs or a T cell subset sorted from them (not recorded which). The receptors were sampled from a man aged 18 to 30 who had mild COVID-19 (a few samples of this study predate the infection). Cell type and time point are not known. CDR3s include the opening cysteine and the closing phenylalanine or tryptophan. The size entry is marked missing in some rows and otherwise reads once, few, many or a size class.

clone_size j_call v_call cdr3_aa
many TRBJ1-4 TRBV29-1 CSVRDSGGEKLFF
few TRBJ2-2 TRBV7-2 CASSSYLDTANTGELFF
NA TRBJ2-3 TRBV15 CATSRGTSGGAPDTQYF
few TRBJ2-2 TRBV12-3/TRBV12-4 CASSLLPNTGELFF
many TRBJ1-6 TRBV5-1 CASSLAVTGNSPLHF
NA TRBJ1-4 TRBV7-8 CASSRGGQGNEKLFF
few TRBJ1-5 TRBV19 CASSRDKNQPQHF
few TRBJ2-7 TRBV27 CASSFGRDYEQYF
many TRBJ1-5 TRBV12-3/TRBV12-4 CASSLGSGTSYQPQHF
few TRBJ2-7 TRBV7-2 CASRRDRASYEQYF
NA TRBJ1-2 TRBV9 CASSVESQPDYGYTF
NA TRBJ1-1 TRBV24-1 CATTWGNTEAFF
few TRBJ1-5 TRBV6-2/TRBV6-3 CASSRGLGNQPQHF
NA TRBJ2-1 TRBV7-9 CASREYGEQFF
NA TRBJ1-3 TRBV5-6 CASSRGTYYGNTIYF
NA TRBJ2-2 TRBV6-9 CASRETPNTGELFF
few TRBJ1-1 TRBV29-1 CSVDQAGQGIIAFF
few TRBJ2-3 TRBV24-1 CATSDFREDTQYF
few TRBJ1-6 TRBV7-2 CASSQGRNSPLHF
NA TRBJ2-2 TRBV6-5 CASSPPVTSGGNTGELFF
NA TRBJ1-1 TRBV29-1 CSVRLDRGEAFF
few TRBJ1-2 TRBV7-2 CASSPHQGYGYTF